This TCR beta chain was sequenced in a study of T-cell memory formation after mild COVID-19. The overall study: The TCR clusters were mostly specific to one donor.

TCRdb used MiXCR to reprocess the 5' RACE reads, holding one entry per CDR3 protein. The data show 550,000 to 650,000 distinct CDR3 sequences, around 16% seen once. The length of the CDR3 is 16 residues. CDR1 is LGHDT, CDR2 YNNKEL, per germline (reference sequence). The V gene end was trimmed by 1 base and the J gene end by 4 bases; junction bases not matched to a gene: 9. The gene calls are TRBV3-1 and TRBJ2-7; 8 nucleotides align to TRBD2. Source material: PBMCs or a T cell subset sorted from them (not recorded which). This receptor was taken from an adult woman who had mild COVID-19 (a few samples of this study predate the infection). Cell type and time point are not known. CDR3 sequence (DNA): TGTGCCAGCAGCCAAGCTAATAGCGGGAAACTATACGAGCAGTACTTC. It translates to CASSQANSGKLYEQYF.